The 26 T cell receptor beta chains below all came from one sample that was sequenced in a study of neurological immune-mediated disorders. TCRdb processed the 5' RACE reads anew with MiXCR; each CDR3 protein has one entry. Here the sample spans around 66,000 distinct CDR3 sequences, 5.2% being singletons. Sequencing was performed on PBMCs. All receptors derive from a young woman with multiple sclerosis.

This clonotype was found many times. The rearrangement joins TRBV25-1 to TRBJ1-2; no definite D call. This CDR3 has 14 amino acids. Germline CDR1 MGHDK, CDR2 SYGVNS. V was cut by 0 bases and J by 2 bases, with 7 bases left in between. CDR3 loop: CASSEYHGNYGYTF. The CDR3 region has the DNA TGTGCCAGCAGTGAATACCACGGAAACTATGGCTACACCTTC.

This clonotype was seen more than once but under ten times. At one end, the junction sequence differs from germline, possibly due to a read error. V is TRBV5-1 and J is TRBJ1-6, with 7 bases lining up with TRBD1. The CDR3 spans 13 residues. The V gene's germline CDR1 is SGHRS and CDR2 YFSETQ. In DNA form, the CDR3 reads TGCGCCAGCACCGGACAGGATAATTCACCCCTCAACTTT. It is translated as CASTGQDNSPLNF.

This clonotype was recorded many times. The J gene is TRBJ1-5, the V gene TRBV20-1; D unresolved. Germline-derived CDR1 and CDR2 are DFQATT and SNEGSKA (reference sequence). CDR3 length: 15 residues. V lost 2 bases to trimming and J lost 1 base, with 12 bases between them. The CDR3 protein is CSARMNFGSNQPQHF. The CDR3, as DNA: TGCAGTGCTAGAATGAATTTTGGAAGCAATCAGCCCCAGCATTTT.

This clonotype occurred many times. The CDR3 DNA reads as TGCGCCAGCAGCCAGGCCGGTGGGGCTGAAGCTTTCTTT. Its translation is CASSQAGGAEAFF. The gene calls are TRBV4-1 and TRBJ1-1; D is undetermined. Between the trimmed V and J ends, which lost 3 bases and 6 bases, there was a span of 11 bases. Germline V gene data show CDR1 as MGHRA and CDR2 as YSYEKL. The CDR3 is made up of 13 amino acids.

The sample holds many counts of this clonotype. The chain joins TRBV5-1 to TRBJ2-5; unclear D gene. Trimming took off 1 base at V and 1 base at J, with 5 bases between the two ends. Looked up from germline, CDR1 is SGHRS and CDR2 is YFSETQ. The CDR3 is 13 residues long. CDR3 loop: CASSLFIQETQYF. CDR3 sequence (DNA): TGCGCCAGCAGCTTGTTCATCCAAGAGACCCAGTACTTC. Variable domain in full (rest from reference TRBV5-1 and TRBJ2-5): KAGVTQTPRYLIKTRGQQVTLSCSPISGHRSVSWYQQTPGQGLQFLFEYFSETQRNKGNFPGRFSGRQFSNSRSEMNVSTLELGDSALYLCASSLFIQETQYFGPGTRLLVL.

The chain uses TRBV10-3 and TRBJ2-3; 7 nucleotides align to TRBD1. The CDR3 loop spans 12 amino acids. From germline, CDR1 is ENHRY and CDR2 SYGVKD. V shed 5 bases and J 4 bases; nucleotides not matched to a gene: 0. Written as DNA, the CDR3 is TGTGCCATCAGTCAGGGGGCAGATACGCAGTATTTT. Translating gives CAISQGADTQYF.

This clonotype was recorded many times. The chain is built from TRBV7-2 and TRBJ1-1; 7 nucleotides align to TRBD1. V was pared by 5 bases and J by 5 bases, with 5 bases of the junction left unmatched. The CDR3 is 13 residues long. Germline V gene data show CDR1 as SGHTA and CDR2 as FQGNSA. CDR3 sequence reads: CASSLKQGTEAFF. CDR3 nucleotide sequence: TGTGCCAGCAGCCTTAAACAGGGGACTGAAGCTTTCTTT.

This clonotype was observed at least ten times. The V gene is TRBV7-6, the J gene TRBJ1-4, with D perhaps TRBD1 (6 bases). The V gene's germline CDR1 is SGHVS and CDR2 FNYEAQ. The CDR3 runs 14 residues. V shed 4 bases and J shed 5 bases, with 11 bases lying between them. CDR3 protein: CASSSPGQNEKLFF. CDR3 nucleotide sequence: TGTGCCAGCAGCTCCCCGGGACAAAATGAAAAACTGTTTTTT.

Concerning this clonotype itself: Germline and junction disagree at one end, which may indicate a read error. The rearrangement joins TRBV20-1 to TRBJ1-6, with D hard to call. The CDR3 runs to 14 residues. Germline CDR1 and CDR2: DFQATT and SNEGSKA (reference sequence). This CDR3 reads CSASDGRENSPLNF. The CDR3 DNA sequence: TGCAGTGCTAGCGACGGTAGGGAAAATTCACCCCTCAACTTT.

This clonotype was recorded many times. The chain links TRBV19 to TRBJ1-1; the D gene is possibly TRBD1 (5 bases). In germline, CDR1 is LNHDA, CDR2 SQIVND (reference sequence). This CDR3 contains 14 residues. The V end was cut by 9 bases, the J end by 4 bases, with 18 bases between. The chain's CDR3 is CASRGQVHFTEAFF. The CDR3 bases are TGTGCCAGCCGGGGCCAGGTTCACTTCACTGAAGCTTTCTTT.

The rearrangement links TRBV15 to TRBJ1-1, with D hard to call. V lost 1 base and J 1 base, leaving 1 base between the germline ends. CDR3 length: 12 residues. Germline V lookup: CDR1 LNHNV, CDR2 YYDKDF (reference sequence). The DNA for the CDR3 is TGTGCCACCAGCAGAGCGAACACTGAAGCTTTCTTT. It translates to CATSRANTEAFF.

This clonotype was counted only a few times. This sequence joins TRBV7-2 and TRBJ2-5, with 7 bases identical to TRBD2. The CDR3 has 15 amino acids. J gave up 5 bases and V 3 bases, and 9 bases lay outside the gene matches. Germline CDR1 SGHTA, CDR2 FQGNSA. CDR3 coding DNA: TGTGCCAGCAGCTTTATCCGGGGGGTCAGTGAGACCCAGTACTTC. It codes for CASSFIRGVSETQYF.

This clonotype was detected many times. The chain carries TRBV7-9 and TRBJ2-2; possibly TRBD1 or TRBD2 for D (5 bases each). Trimming removed 6 bases from V and 3 bases from J, with 17 bases in between. The germline gives CDR1 SEHNR, CDR2 FQNEAQ (reference sequence). The CDR3 is 16 amino acids. The CDR3 is CASSYYRDLDTGELFF. CDR3 in DNA: TGTGCCAGCAGTTATTACCGGGACCTGGACACCGGGGAGCTGTTTTTT.

This clonotype appeared many times. The CDR3 reads CATREQGNTEAFF. The CDR3 DNA reads as TGTGCCACTCGCGAACAGGGGAACACTGAAGCTTTCTTT. This chain links TRBV27 with TRBJ1-1; possible D gene TRBD1, 6 bases. Germline V gene lookup returns CDR1 MNHEY and CDR2 SMNVEV (reference sequence). Between the trimmed V and J ends, which lost 10 bases and 1 base, there was a span of 13 bases. This CDR3 is 13 amino acids long.

This clonotype was counted between two and nine times. J is TRBJ2-7 and V is TRBV12-3 or TRBV12-4, with D unclear. V shed 0 bases and J shed 0 bases, with 6 bases lying between them. The length of the CDR3 is 14 residues. CDR3 sequence reads: CASSLALRSYEQYF. The CDR3 DNA sequence: TGTGCCAGCAGTTTAGCGCTTCGCTCCTACGAGCAGTACTTC.

This clonotype was found many times. The chain uses TRBV5-1 and TRBJ2-5; D possibly uses TRBD1 or TRBD2 (5 bases each). The germline V gene encodes CDR1 SGHRS and CDR2 YFSETQ. Trimming pared 0 bases from V and 5 bases from J, leaving 14 bases between. CDR3 size: 15 residues. This CDR3 is CASSLALGPGETQYF. In nucleotides, the CDR3 is TGCGCCAGCAGCTTGGCCTTGGGGCCGGGGGAGACCCAGTACTTC.

The table lists this clonotype with many counts. V and J are TRBV5-1 and TRBJ2-7; either TRBD1 or TRBD2 may fit D (5 bases each). Germline V gives CDR1 SGHRS, CDR2 YFSETQ. This CDR3 is built from 13 residues. Trimming took off 4 bases at V and 3 bases at J, with 11 bases between the two ends. CDR3 nucleotide sequence: TGCGCCAGCAGCCCCTCAGGGAGCTACGAGCAGTACTTC. Its translation is CASSPSGSYEQYF.

This clonotype was recorded many times. The chain recombines TRBV5-5 with TRBJ2-7, with 7 positions matching TRBD1. The germline V gene encodes CDR1 SGHKS and CDR2 YYEKEE (reference sequence). With V trimmed by 3 bases and J by 3 bases, 6 bases remained unmatched. The CDR3 runs to 14 residues. CDR3 DNA sequence: TGTGCCAGCAGCTGGACAGGCTCGGGCTACGAGCAGTACTTC. Translation: CASSWTGSGYEQYF.

This clonotype was detected ten times or more. V is TRBV20-1 and J is TRBJ2-5, with a possible D match to TRBD1 (6 bases). V lost 6 bases, J lost 2 bases, and 19 bases lay in between. The length of the CDR3 is 15 residues. The germline gives CDR1 DFQATT, CDR2 SNEGSKA (reference sequence). The CDR3 nucleotides are TGCAGTGCCAGTTATGGGGAAGGGGGTCAAGAGACCCAGTACTTC. Residues: CSASYGEGGQETQYF.

This chain connects TRBV4-1 to TRBJ1-1; D gene uncertain. Germline loops: CDR1 MGHRA, CDR2 YSYEKL. The V and J ends lost 0 bases and 1 base respectively, with 9 bases between them. This CDR3 region has 15 residues. CDR3 sequence: CASSQDQAPNTEAFF. The DNA for the CDR3 is TGCGCCAGCAGCCAAGATCAGGCCCCGAACACTGAAGCTTTCTTT.

As for this clonotype: This may stem from a read error, because a much larger clone lies one nucleotide away. This chain joins TRBV20-1 and TRBJ2-1, with D possibly TRBD2 on 6 matching bases. Germline CDR1 DFQATT, CDR2 SNEGSKA (reference sequence). The CDR3 has 16 amino acids. V lost 6 bases, J lost 8 bases, and 26 bases lay in between. The CDR3 protein is CSAPLRAPGGVDEQFF. Here the CDR3 DNA reads TGCAGTGCCCCTCTCCGGGCCCCCGGGGGTGTGGATGAGCAGTTCTTC.

This clonotype was counted many times. The chain combines TRBV7-8 with TRBJ2-7; 10 positions agree with TRBD1. The germline gives CDR1 SGHVS, CDR2 FQNEAQ. This CDR3 contains 16 residues. Trimming took 2 bases from V and 5 from J; bases not matched to a gene: 9. The chain's CDR3 is CASSLRVRGQGDEQYF. In nucleotides, the CDR3 is TGTGCCAGCAGCTTAAGGGTTCGTGGACAGGGGGACGAGCAGTACTTC.

The table lists this clonotype with many counts. The genes are TRBV15 and TRBJ2-3; D remains unclear. Germline CDR1 is LNHNV and CDR2 is YYDKDF (reference sequence). This CDR3 spans 14 amino acids. The ends were cut back, 5 bases at V and 4 bases at J, with 13 bases in the middle. Here the CDR3 reads CATSSSQSSDTQYF. Written as DNA, the CDR3 is TGTGCCACCAGCTCAAGTCAATCGTCAGATACGCAGTATTTT.

This clonotype was seen ten or more times. J is TRBJ2-1 and V is TRBV4-2, with a possible D match to TRBD2 (6 bases). CDR3 length: 16 residues. Looked up from germline, CDR1 is LGHNA and CDR2 is YNFKEQ. Trimming pared 0 bases from V and 0 bases from J, leaving 9 bases between. The CDR3 reads CASSQDMTSSYNEQFF. The CDR3 nucleotides are TGTGCCAGCAGCCAAGACATGACTAGCTCCTACAATGAGCAGTTCTTC.

This clonotype showed up many times. This rearrangement joins TRBV12-3 or TRBV12-4 to TRBJ2-1; D not resolved. The CDR3 loop spans 11 amino acids. The V gene lost 1 base and the J gene lost 8 bases, with 3 bases spanning the gap. The CDR3 region is CASSLGDEQFF. The DNA of the CDR3 is TGTGCCAGCAGTTTAGGGGATGAGCAGTTCTTC.

This clonotype was found many times. The genes are TRBV7-2 and TRBJ1-2, with 8 positions matching TRBD1. The V gene's germline CDR1 is SGHTA and CDR2 FQGNSA. The CDR3 is 15 residues long. The trim removed 5 bases at V and 4 bases at J, leaving 9 bases unmatched. CDR3 amino acids: CASSIPTGAGYGYTF. CDR3 bases: TGTGCCAGCAGCATACCGACAGGGGCGGGCTATGGCTACACCTTC.